Detailed here is one TCR beta chain. The data belong to a study of blood T cell repertoires in COVID-19. Study as a whole: The analysed material was cDNA or gDNA that came from T cells, B-cell-depleted T cells, or PBMCs.

V trimming: 3 bases; J trimming: 5 bases; junction bases outside the gene matches: 28. CDR3 length: 21 residues. Germline V gene data show CDR1 as WNHNN and CDR2 as SYGVQD (reference sequence). TCRdb keeps only in-frame clones here, not all; method: immunoSEQ multiplex PCR. This table has under 100,000 clones, around 94% appearing once. This clonotype was sampled from a woman aged 55 to 70 with active COVID-19. J is TRBJ2-7 and V is TRBV10-1, with 7 bases matching TRBD2. Source material: peripheral blood. CDR3 in amino acids: CASSDSPTFTRAGGSRHEQYF. The CDR3 coding sequence is TGCGCCAGCAGTGATTCACCTACCTTTACTCGGGCGGGCGGGAGTCGACACGAGCAGTACTTC.